This T cell receptor beta chain was profiled in a study of cytomegalovirus exposure and HLA in healthy donors. This CDR3 has 16 amino acids. Primers: 60 Vbeta forward and 13 Jbeta reverse. TCRdb's copy holds only in-frame clones and misses some; the assay was immunoSEQ multiplex PCR. The profile shows under 130,000 clones, 70% to 85% of them singletons. Findings and caveats of the study: Earlier results showed most TCR beta V segments being productive about 87% or about 30% of the time. An analysis was carried out at a later point. It showed that HLA-associated TCR beta chains were more clonally expanded than equally common non-associated chains. CMV serostatus was the only recorded immune exposure for donors.

Turning to this clone: The antigen is not known.

The sequencing input was PBMCs. This clonotype was sampled from a middle-aged woman in good health and CMV-seronegative. J is TRBJ2-7 and V is TRBV12-2; TRBD1, as called in the table, went unchecked against the DNA. TRBV12-2 is marked as a pseudogene. The CDR3 protein is CASRPGDRGIWYEQYF. The CDR3 DNA is TGTGCAAGTCGCCCGGGGGACAGGGGAATCTGGTACGAGCAGTACTTC.